Below, 25 T cell receptor beta chains from the same sample are listed, as sequenced in a study of CD8 T cells in Susac syndrome. Reverse transcription of 0.5 to 1 ug RNA was performed with random hexamers. In TCRdb, the immunoSEQ multiplex PCR reads were re-called with MiXCR into one record per CDR3 protein. The table includes about 180,000 distinct CDR3 sequences, around 96% detected once. Sequenced: CD8+ T cells from PBMCs. The receptors originated from a human donor with multiple sclerosis.

Here the CDR3 DNA reads TGCAGTGCTAGAGATCAGGGTGACAGTTGGTATCTCTGGGCCAACGTCCTGACTTTC. Encoded protein: CSARDQGDSWYLWANVLTF. The chain has TRBV20-1 and TRBJ2-6; tentative D call: TRBD1 (5 bases). V was shortened by 0 bases and J by 5 bases, with 23 bases between the two germline ends. The length of the CDR3 is 19 residues. Looked up from germline, CDR1 is DFQATT and CDR2 is SNEGSKA (reference sequence).

V and J are TRBV7-2 and TRBJ2-1, with D maybe TRBD1 (5 bases). The CDR3 runs 16 residues. V was cut by 3 bases and J by 9 bases, with 21 bases left in between. Germline CDR1 SGHTA, CDR2 FQGNSA. CDR3 residues: CASSFKQPELGAEQFF. Here the CDR3 DNA reads TGTGCCAGCAGCTTTAAACAACCTGAGCTAGGGGCTGAGCAGTTCTTC.

This sequence joins TRBV5-1 and TRBJ1-2, with 8 bases lining up with TRBD1. This CDR3 has 17 amino acids. Germline V CDR1 and CDR2: SGHRS, YFSETQ. The junction had 12 bases not matched to a gene; V was cut back by 1 base and J by 4 bases. CDR3 DNA: TGCGCCAGCAGCTTGCGCACCAGGGGGCGCTCTGGCTATGGCTACACCTTC. Amino acids: CASSLRTRGRSGYGYTF.

The chain uses TRBV7-9 and TRBJ1-1; D not certain. CDR3 length: 14 amino acids. Germline V gives CDR1 SEHNR, CDR2 FQNEAQ (reference sequence). V was clipped by 3 bases and J by 5 bases, with 13 bases between them. The CDR3 DNA sequence: TGTGCCAGCAGCTTTTTGCTGGGTATAACTGAAGCTTTCTTT. Translated, it gives CASSFLLGITEAFF.

V and J are TRBV14 and TRBJ2-7; TRBD2 matches at 12 bases. This CDR3 comprises 15 residues. With 5 bases clipped from V and 3 bases from J, the junction kept 5 bases outside the gene matches. CDR1 is SGHDN and CDR2 is FVKESK in the germline V gene. The CDR3 region is CASSVGLAGVYEQYF. CDR3 in DNA: TGTGCCAGCAGCGTGGGACTAGCGGGCGTCTACGAGCAGTACTTC.

V usage is TRBV6-4 and J usage is TRBJ1-2; D is possibly TRBD1 (5 bases). This CDR3 has 13 residues. CDR1 is MRHNA, CDR2 SNTAGT, per germline. The germline V and J ends were trimmed by 0 bases and 5 bases, with 7 bases remaining between them. This chain's CDR3 is CASSDSGRYGYTF. As DNA, the CDR3 is TGTGCCAGCAGTGACTCGGGGCGGTATGGCTACACCTTC.

The rearrangement links TRBV5-1 to TRBJ1-1, with 7 bases matching TRBD1. Germline V gives CDR1 SGHRS, CDR2 YFSETQ. There are 15 residues in the CDR3. The V and J ends lost 7 bases and 3 bases, in that order; junction bases with no gene match: 12. The CDR3 DNA reads TGCGCCAGCTCTTCGCGAGGGGGCGAAGACACTGAAGCTTTCTTT. Its translation is CASSSRGGEDTEAFF.

This chain links TRBV20-1 with TRBJ2-5; possible D gene TRBD2, 6 bases. Germline lookup yields CDR1 DFQATT and CDR2 SNEGSKA (reference sequence). V lost 1 base, J lost 5 bases, and 26 bases lay in between. This CDR3 is 18 amino acids long. The CDR3, as DNA: TGCAGTGCTAGAGTTCCTTCGGGGACTTATAAAATGAGGGAGACCCAGTACTTC. Its protein is CSARVPSGTYKMRETQYF.

The chain recombines TRBV20-1 with TRBJ1-4, with no clear D. CDR3 length: 13 amino acids. Germline V lookup: CDR1 DFQATT, CDR2 SNEGSKA (reference sequence). V dropped 2 bases and J dropped 10 bases, with 14 bases sitting between them. For the CDR3, the DNA is TGCAGTGCTAGACATAACGGCTTAGGAAAACTGTTTTTT. This encodes CSARHNGLGKLFF.

This chain joins TRBV3-1 and TRBJ2-7; 7 nucleotides align to TRBD1. The CDR3 consists of 15 residues. With V trimmed by 0 bases and J by 5 bases, 7 bases remained unmatched. Germline V CDR1 and CDR2: LGHDT, YNNKEL (reference sequence). The CDR3 region has the DNA TGTGCCAGCAGCCAAGATTTGGGACAGTCTGACGAGCAGTACTTC. Amino acids: CASSQDLGQSDEQYF.

The V gene is TRBV13, the J gene TRBJ2-7, with D possibly matching TRBD1 (6 bases). CDR1 and CDR2 from the germline V gene are PRHDT and FYEKMQ (reference sequence). The CDR3 is made up of 16 amino acids. Trimming pared 3 bases from V and 0 bases from J, leaving 15 bases between. The CDR3 is CASSFRQEVYSYEQYF. The CDR3 DNA reads TGTGCCAGCAGCTTCCGACAGGAGGTTTACTCCTACGAGCAGTACTTC.

The CDR3 protein is CASSLNGNTGELFF. CDR3 DNA sequence: TGTGCCAGCAGCTTAAACGGGAACACCGGGGAGCTGTTTTTT. The chain recombines TRBV13 with TRBJ2-2; D call uncertain. CDR3 length: 14 amino acids. Germline-derived CDR1 and CDR2 are PRHDT and FYEKMQ (reference sequence). V was pared by 2 bases and J by 1 base, with 5 bases between.

This rearrangement joins TRBV28 to TRBJ1-3, with D possibly TRBD1 on 5 matching bases. V was shortened by 6 bases and J by 0 bases, with 12 bases between the two germline ends. The CDR3 spans 15 residues. The V gene's germline CDR1 is MDHEN and CDR2 SYDVKM. Here the CDR3 reads CASRPTGTSGNTIYF. Here the CDR3 DNA reads TGTGCCAGCAGACCGACCGGGACCTCTGGAAACACCATATATTTT.

The rearrangement links TRBV25-1 to TRBJ2-3; a possible D gene is TRBD1 (5 bases). The V gene lost 8 bases and the J gene lost 6 bases, with 12 bases spanning the gap. The germline V gene encodes CDR1 MGHDK and CDR2 SYGVNS. There are 12 residues in the CDR3. The CDR3 DNA reads TGTGCCAGCCGTGGGGCGTGGGATACGCAGTATTTT. It is translated as CASRGAWDTQYF.

The J gene is TRBJ2-1, the V gene TRBV20-1; D is unclear. The ends were cut back, 6 bases at V and 8 bases at J, with 8 bases in the middle. The CDR3 runs to 10 residues. Germline V lookup: CDR1 DFQATT, CDR2 SNEGSKA (reference sequence). CDR3 bases: TGCAGTGCCGGCGCCTATGAGCAGTTCTTC. It specifies CSAGAYEQFF.

In its sample, this clonotype was seen a few times. The chain has TRBV28 and TRBJ2-1; tentatively, D is TRBD2 (6 bases). V was pared by 11 bases and J by 7 bases, with 9 bases between. CDR3 length equals 10 residues. Germline CDR1 reads MDHEN; CDR2 reads SYDVKM. CDR3 amino acids: CASGGNEQFF. The CDR3 DNA is TGTGCCTCCGGGGGTAATGAGCAGTTCTTC. Variable domain in full (rest from reference TRBV28 and TRBJ2-1): DVKVTQSSRYLVKRTGEKVFLECVQDMDHENMFWYRQDPGLGLRLIYFSYDVKMKEKGDIPEGYSVSREKKERFSLILESASTNQTSMYLCASGGNEQFFGPGTRLTVL.

This chain joins TRBV7-9 and TRBJ2-1; 12 bases are shared with TRBD2. The CDR3 consists of 14 residues. Germline lookup yields CDR1 SEHNR and CDR2 FQNEAQ (reference sequence). The V segment lost 5 bases and the J segment 6 bases; nucleotides outside the gene matches: 2. The CDR3 is CASSAGLAGNEQFF. The CDR3 nucleotides are TGTGCCAGCAGCGCGGGACTAGCGGGCAATGAGCAGTTCTTC.

In this sample, this clonotype turned up once. The rearrangement uses TRBV15 and TRBJ2-3, with 8 nucleotides matching TRBD2. Germline trimming cut 2 bases from V and 5 bases from J; bases unmatched to any gene: 9. The CDR3 runs 16 residues. Germline V lookup: CDR1 LNHNV, CDR2 YYDKDF (reference sequence). CDR3 region: CATSRFRGRPLDTQYF. CDR3 nucleotide sequence: TGTGCCACCAGCAGATTCCGCGGGAGGCCTCTAGATACGCAGTATTTT.

The chain carries TRBV7-8 and TRBJ2-1; D might be TRBD2 (6 bases). Trimming stripped 1 base from V and 8 bases from J, with 18 bases between. There are 16 residues in the CDR3. The V gene's germline CDR1 is SGHVS and CDR2 FQNEAQ. This CDR3 reads CASSLGDGGVNDEQFF. The DNA for the CDR3 is TGTGCCAGCAGCTTAGGGGATGGCGGGGTTAACGATGAGCAGTTCTTC.

The J gene is TRBJ2-7, the V gene TRBV7-9; D tentatively reads TRBD1 or TRBD2 (5 bases each). Deletions cut 5 bases from V and 0 bases from J, with 14 bases between. This CDR3 region has 15 residues. Germline loops: CDR1 SEHNR, CDR2 FQNEAQ (reference sequence). The CDR3 DNA sequence: TGTGCCAGCAGCCCCAACTACGGGACCTCCTACGAGCAGTACTTC. It encodes CASSPNYGTSYEQYF.

V and J are TRBV27 and TRBJ1-2; TRBD1 is a possible D gene (6 bases). The CDR3 consists of 17 residues. Germline assignment: CDR1 MNHEY and CDR2 SMNVEV (reference sequence). V lost 3 bases and J 1 base, leaving 18 bases between the germline ends. The CDR3 spells CASSFTRRQAYNYGYTF. The CDR3, as DNA: TGTGCCAGCAGTTTCACCCGAAGACAGGCGTATAACTATGGCTACACCTTC.

This chain joins TRBV7-9 and TRBJ2-1; unclear D gene. The CDR3 loop spans 15 amino acids. The V and J ends lost 1 base and 0 bases respectively, with 7 bases between them. Looked up from germline, CDR1 is SEHNR and CDR2 is FQNEAQ (reference sequence). CDR3 sequence: CASSLGLSSYNEQFF. The CDR3 DNA reads TGTGCCAGCAGCTTAGGGCTTAGCTCCTACAATGAGCAGTTCTTC.

This chain links TRBV7-3 with TRBJ1-1; 8 bases agree with TRBD1. The CDR3 consists of 14 residues. The germline CDR1 and CDR2 sequences are SGHTA and FQGTGA. The V segment lost 5 bases and the J segment 2 bases; nucleotides outside the gene matches: 4. CDR3 bases: TGTGCCAGCAGCAAAACAGGGGGAAACACTGAAGCTTTCTTT. Residues: CASSKTGGNTEAFF.

This clonotype appeared once. CDR3 protein: CASSNRQYNEQFF. The CDR3 coding sequence is TGTGCCAGCAGCAACCGACAGTACAATGAGCAGTTCTTC. The V and J genes are TRBV7-9 and TRBJ2-1; maybe TRBD1 (5 bases). The CDR3 is 13 residues long. V lost 5 bases and J lost 4, with 9 bases in between. CDR1 is SEHNR and CDR2 is FQNEAQ in the germline V gene (reference sequence).

The chain is built from TRBV29-1 and TRBJ2-7; 9 bases are shared with TRBD2. CDR1 SQVTM and CDR2 ANQGSEA come from the germline V gene. J lost 0 bases, V lost 3 bases, and 9 bases had no gene match. The CDR3 sequence is 16 residues long. CDR3 amino acids: CSVDGLLAGSSYEQYF. CDR3 coding DNA: TGCAGCGTTGATGGATTGCTAGCGGGGAGCTCCTACGAGCAGTACTTC.